The T cell receptor beta chain under discussion was sequenced for a study of beta chain features in type 1 diabetes. Study information: All samples together contributed approximately 100 million sorted cells for examination. General observations from the study: Researchers report that Type 1 diabetes patients had moderately but significantly shorter TCRB CDR3s across all four CD4+ subsets. It was possible that PCR favored shorter templates, equally so in patients and controls.

This clone was counted a few times. Its specificity is not known. Sequencing targeted expressed TCRB transcripts, as all isolated RNA had been reverse transcribed. About 3.9 million reads on average were seen across naive, central memory and regulatory T cell samples. Clones were read by immunoSEQ multiplex PCR, and TCRdb kept only the in-frame ones, dropping some. The table shows around 300,000 clones, with 8% occurring only once. Trimming removed 4 bases at V and 10 bases at J, with 14 bases between. The CDR3 totals 13 residues. The germline V gene has CDR1 SQVTM and CDR2 ANQGSEA. The sequence derives from a woman in her late teens or twenties in good health. Specimen: central memory CD4+ T cells from blood. The gene calls are TRBV29-1 and TRBJ1-6; the D is unclear. The CDR3 loop is CSVVEGMESPLHF. The DNA for the CDR3 is TGCAGCGTTGTTGAGGGAATGGAATCACCCCTCCACTTT.